This T cell receptor beta chain is from a study of shared clonotypes between healthy human individuals. This clone occurred a few times. V dropped 8 bases and J dropped 4; count of bases not matched to a gene: 8. This CDR3 contains 14 residues. Germline CDR1 reads KGHSH; CDR2 reads LQKENI. The protocol was immunoSEQ multiplex PCR, while the TCRdb copy is restricted to in-frame clones and leaves out a portion. The repertoire holds under 600,000 clones, with around 78% as singletons. Material for sequencing was PBMCs. This clonotype was obtained from a woman in her forties in good health. Some clones in this sample may be carry-over from other donors' samples. The chain combines TRBV18 with TRBJ1-1; 9 bases fit TRBD1. Here the CDR3 reads CASLGLTGGTEAFF. The CDR3 bases are TGTGCCAGCCTTGGCCTGACAGGGGGCACTGAAGCTTTCTTT.